This TCR beta chain was sequenced during a study of blood T cell repertoires in COVID-19. TCRdb keeps only in-frame clones here, not all; method: immunoSEQ multiplex PCR. The sample has approximately 200,000 clones; around 91% are singletons. Sequenced input: PBMCs or T cells enriched from blood (not recorded which). The receptor's source is a young woman in a cohort exposed to, infected with or recovered from COVID-19 (not recorded which).

The CDR3: CASSSVPGDLPGNTIYF. DNA for the CDR3: TGTGCCAGCAGTTCCGTCCCCGGAGACTTACCCGGAAACACCATATATTTT. V is TRBV27 and J is TRBJ1-3; D unclear. The CDR3 sequence is 17 residues long. V lost 4 bases and J lost 4, with 20 bases in between. CDR1 MNHEY and CDR2 SMNVEV come from the germline V gene (reference sequence).